A selection of T cell receptor beta chains follows, all from one sample in a study of blood T cell repertoires in COVID-19. The repertoire was sequenced with immunoSEQ multiplex PCR; TCRdb's copy has only in-frame clones and lacks some. The sample lists roughly 75,000 clones; more than 65% were seen once. Source material: peripheral blood. These receptors all come from a woman aged 70-85 years with acute or convalescent COVID-19. CDR3s include the opening cysteine and the closing phenylalanine or tryptophan. The D gene is left open where the match is weak. Where a row states a size, it is once, few, many or the class of an expanded clone; other rows omit it.

d_call | j_call | v_call | clone_size | cdr3_aa | cdr3_nt
TRBD2 | TRBJ2-2 | TRBV5-1 | . | CASSLVLAGTNTGELFF | TGCGCCAGCAGCTTGGTTCTAGCGGGGACTAACACCGGGGAGCTGTTTTTT
. | TRBJ2-1 | TRBV3-1/TRBV3-2 | . | CASSQDSASNEQFF | TGTGCCAGCAGCCAAGATTCAGCGAGTAATGAGCAGTTCTTC
TRBD1 | TRBJ2-2 | TRBV29-1 | once | CSAGDRGTGELFF | TGCAGCGCCGGCGACAGGGGCACCGGGGAGCTGTTTTTT
. | TRBJ2-2 | TRBV10-2 | . | CASSSGFVGTGELFF | TGCGCCAGCAGTTCCGGGTTTGTTGGCACCGGGGAGCTGTTTTTT
. | TRBJ1-3 | TRBV5-4 | . | CASSLGGGNTIYF | TGTGCCAGCAGCTTGGGAGGGGGAAACACCATATATTTT
. | TRBJ1-4 | TRBV2 | once | CASSDRGSDEKLFF | TGTGCCAGCAGTGATAGGGGGTCCGATGAAAAACTGTTTTTT
. | TRBJ2-5 | TRBV20-1 | once | CSASATRRDFQETQYF | TGCAGTGCTAGTGCTACCCGCCGGGACTTTCAAGAGACCCAGTACTTC
. | TRBJ2-1 | TRBV19 | . | CASSPPRAAGGDEQFF | TGTGCCAGTAGTCCCCCCAGGGCTGCAGGCGGGGATGAGCAGTTCTTC
. | TRBJ2-7 | TRBV6-5 | . | CASSTHRSSYEQYF | TGTGCCAGCTCCACCCACAGGAGCTCCTACGAGCAGTACTTC
. | TRBJ1-4 | TRBV4-1 | . | CASSHPGGSNEKLFF | TGCGCCAGCAGCCATCCCGGGGGTAGTAATGAAAAACTGTTTTTT
. | TRBJ1-1 | TRBV5-8 | few | CASSWGVVLNTEAFF | TGTGCCAGCAGCTGGGGGGTCGTCCTGAACACTGAAGCTTTCTTT
. | TRBJ2-7 | TRBV10-2 | . | CASSRGLYDEQYF | TGCGCCAGCAGTCGGGGGTTGTATGACGAGCAGTACTTC
TRBD2 | TRBJ2-1 | TRBV14 | . | CASSLGLAGVPYYNEQFF | TGTGCCAGCAGCCTGGGACTAGCGGGAGTCCCCTACTACAATGAGCAGTTCTTC
. | TRBJ2-1 | TRBV15 | . | CATSNGLARKNEQFF | TGTGCCACCAGCAATGGGCTAGCGAGAAAAAATGAGCAGTTCTTC
. | TRBJ1-1 | TRBV10-3 | . | CAIAQGTEAFF | TGTGCCATCGCGCAGGGCACTGAAGCTTTCTTT
TRBD1 | TRBJ1-5 | TRBV18 | once | CASSPLDRGLYQPQHF | TGTGCCAGCTCACCTTTGGACAGGGGGCTCTATCAGCCCCAGCATTTT
. | TRBJ2-3 | TRBV29-1 | . | CSVEDPRDTQYF | TGCAGCGTTGAAGATCCCAGGGATACGCAGTATTTT
. | TRBJ1-6 | TRBV12-3/TRBV12-4 | once | CASMGGNSPLHF | TGTGCCAGCATGGGGGGGAATTCACCCCTCCACTTT
. | TRBJ2-5 | TRBV3-1/TRBV3-2 | . | CASSSGTVVQTQYF | TGTGCCAGCAGCTCTGGGACTGTGGTGCAGACCCAGTACTTC
TRBD1 | TRBJ1-2 | TRBV9 | . | CASGPWDRGANYGYTF | TGTGCCAGCGGGCCTTGGGACAGGGGCGCTAACTATGGCTACACCTTC
. | TRBJ1-1 | TRBV6-5 | . | CASKGVSTEAFF | TGTGCCAGCAAGGGGGTTTCCACTGAAGCTTTCTTT
TRBD2 | TRBJ2-5 | TRBV3-1/TRBV3-2 | . | CASSAAGGRETQYF | TGTGCCAGCAGCGCAGCGGGGGGCCGCGAGACCCAGTACTTC
. | TRBJ2-5 | TRBV30 | . | CAWSRLATIQETQYF | TGTGCCTGGAGTAGGCTAGCGACAATCCAAGAGACCCAGTACTTC
. | TRBJ2-5 | TRBV19 | . | CASSTGPTETQYF | TGTGCCAGTAGTACGGGTCCGACGGAGACCCAGTACTTC
TRBD1 | TRBJ1-1 | TRBV4-3 | . | CASSREQGTEAFF | TGCGCCAGCAGCCGCGAACAGGGGACTGAAGCTTTCTTT
TRBD2 | TRBJ2-3 | TRBV30 | medium-sized | CAWSGTSGSRDTQYF | TGTGCCTGGAGTGGGACTAGCGGGAGTCGAGATACGCAGTATTTT
. | TRBJ2-5 | TRBV15 | . | CATSKTGIETQYF | TGTGCCACCAGTAAAACAGGGATTGAGACCCAGTACTTC
TRBD1 | TRBJ1-1 | TRBV7-9 | . | CASSPRQGEAFF | TGTGCCAGCAGCCCCCGACAGGGGGAAGCTTTCTTT
. | TRBJ2-3 | TRBV29-1 | . | CSVGQISDTQYF | TGCAGCGTTGGGCAGATTTCAGATACGCAGTATTTT
TRBD1 | TRBJ2-5 | TRBV6-2/TRBV6-3 | . | CASSLTGGQTQYF | TGTGCCAGCAGTTTGACAGGGGGGCAGACCCAGTACTTC
. | TRBJ2-1 | TRBV4-3 | . | CASSQRIQVRNEQFF | TGCGCCAGCAGCCAAAGAATCCAGGTGAGAAATGAGCAGTTCTTC
. | TRBJ2-1 | TRBV20-1 | . | CSATRGEQFF | TGCAGTGCTACACGGGGTGAGCAGTTCTTC
. | TRBJ1-6 | TRBV6-1 | . | CASSVGRESYNSPLHF | TGTGCCAGCAGTGTAGGGCGGGAGTCCTATAATTCACCCCTCCACTTT
. | TRBJ1-6 | TRBV28 | . | CASSMLRTVPNSPLHF | TGTGCCAGCAGTATGCTAAGGACAGTCCCTAATTCACCCCTCCACTTT
TRBD1 | TRBJ2-4 | TRBV30 | . | CAWKGGWGAKNIQYF | TGTGCCTGGAAAGGGGGCTGGGGTGCCAAAAACATTCAGTACTTC
TRBD2 | TRBJ2-7 | TRBV5-1 | . | CASSLGTSFYEQYF | TGCGCCAGCAGCCTCGGGACTAGCTTCTACGAGCAGTACTTC
. | TRBJ2-7 | TRBV29-1 | once | CSVAEDSYSYEQYF | TGCAGCGTCGCAGAGGACTCCTACTCCTACGAGCAGTACTTC
. | TRBJ2-7 | TRBV18 | few | CASSPNLSRGYEQYF | TGTGCCAGCTCGCCGAATCTCTCTAGGGGCTACGAGCAGTACTTC
. | TRBJ2-3 | TRBV18 | . | CASSPAAGTDTQYF | TGTGCCAGCTCACCTGCAGCCGGGACAGATACGCAGTATTTT
TRBD2 | TRBJ2-2 | TRBV24-1 | . | CATSDSGRPGTGELFF | TGTGCCACCAGTGATTCCGGGAGGCCGGGGACCGGGGAGCTGTTTTTT